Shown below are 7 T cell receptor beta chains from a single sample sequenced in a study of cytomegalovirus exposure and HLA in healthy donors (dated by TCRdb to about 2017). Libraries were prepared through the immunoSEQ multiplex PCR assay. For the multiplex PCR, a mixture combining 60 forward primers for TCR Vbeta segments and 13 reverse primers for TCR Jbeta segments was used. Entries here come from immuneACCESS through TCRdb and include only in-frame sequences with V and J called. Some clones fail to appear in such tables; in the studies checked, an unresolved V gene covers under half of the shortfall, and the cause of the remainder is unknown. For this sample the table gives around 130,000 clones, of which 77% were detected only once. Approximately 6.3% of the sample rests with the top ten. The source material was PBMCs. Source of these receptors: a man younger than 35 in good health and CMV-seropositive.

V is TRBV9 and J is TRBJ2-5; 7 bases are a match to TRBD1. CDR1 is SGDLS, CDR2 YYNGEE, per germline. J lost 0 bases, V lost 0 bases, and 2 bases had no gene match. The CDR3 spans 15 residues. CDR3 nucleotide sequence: TGTGCCAGCAGCGTAGGAGGGGGCGACCAAGAGACCCAGTACTTC. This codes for CASSVGGGDQETQYF.

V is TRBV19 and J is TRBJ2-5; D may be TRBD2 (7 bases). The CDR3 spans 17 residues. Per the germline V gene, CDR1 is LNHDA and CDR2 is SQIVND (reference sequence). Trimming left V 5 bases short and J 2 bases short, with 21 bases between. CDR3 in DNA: TGTGCCAGTAGTTCTCCCTCTCGGGGGGCCCTACAAGAGACCCAGTACTTC. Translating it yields CASSSPSRGALQETQYF.

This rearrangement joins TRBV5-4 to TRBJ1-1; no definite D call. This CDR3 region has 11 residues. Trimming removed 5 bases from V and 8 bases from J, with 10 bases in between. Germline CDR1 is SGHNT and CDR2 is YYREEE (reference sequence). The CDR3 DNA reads TGTGCCAGCAGGGGGAGCAGAGAAGCTTTCTTT. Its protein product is CASRGSREAFF.

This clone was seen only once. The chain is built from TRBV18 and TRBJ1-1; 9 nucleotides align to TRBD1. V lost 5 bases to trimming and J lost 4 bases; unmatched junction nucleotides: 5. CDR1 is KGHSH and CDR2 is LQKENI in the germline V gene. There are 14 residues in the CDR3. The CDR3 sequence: CASSLQGASTEAFF. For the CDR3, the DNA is TGTGCCAGCTCATTACAGGGGGCGAGCACTGAAGCTTTCTTT. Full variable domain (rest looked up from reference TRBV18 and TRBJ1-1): NAGVMQNPRHLVRRRGQEARLRCSPMKGHSHVYWYRQLPEEGLKFMVYLQKENIIDESGMPKERFSAEFPKEGPSILRIQQVVRGDSAAYFCASSLQGASTEAFFGQGTRLTVV.

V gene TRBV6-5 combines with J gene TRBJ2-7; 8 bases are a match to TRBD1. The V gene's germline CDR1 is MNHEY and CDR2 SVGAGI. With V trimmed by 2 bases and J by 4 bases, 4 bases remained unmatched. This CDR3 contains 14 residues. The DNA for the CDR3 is TGTGCCAGCAGTTACGGGACAGGACATTACGAGCAGTACTTC. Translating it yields CASSYGTGHYEQYF.

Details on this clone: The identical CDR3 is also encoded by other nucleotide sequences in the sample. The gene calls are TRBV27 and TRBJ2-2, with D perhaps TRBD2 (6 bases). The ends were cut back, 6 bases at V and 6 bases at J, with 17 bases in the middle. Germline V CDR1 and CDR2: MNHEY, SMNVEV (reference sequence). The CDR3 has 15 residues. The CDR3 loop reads CASSGTTWGAGELFF. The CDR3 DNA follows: TGTGCCAGCAGCGGGACCACGTGGGGGGCCGGGGAGCTGTTTTTT.

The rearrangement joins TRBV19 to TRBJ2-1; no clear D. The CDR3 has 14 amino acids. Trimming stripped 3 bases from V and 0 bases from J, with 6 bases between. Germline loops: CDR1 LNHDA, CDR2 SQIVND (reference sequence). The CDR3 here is CASSMRGSYNEQFF. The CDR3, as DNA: TGTGCCAGTAGTATGCGAGGCTCCTACAATGAGCAGTTCTTC.